This TCR beta chain comes out of a study of blood T cells in healthy people across ages. Peripheral blood, approximately 10 milliliters per donor, was collected. The CDR3 has 14 amino acids. The ends were cut back, 4 bases at V and 7 bases at J, with 14 bases in the middle. Germline V gives CDR1 MGHRA, CDR2 YSYEKL. The sample holds a few counts of this clonotype. A second roughly 6 to 11 cycle PCR used barcoded and J-beta primers. TCRdb independently ran MiXCR on the 5' RACE reads; one entry per CDR3 protein. The sample holds some 1.5 million distinct CDR3 sequences, under 30% seen once. V is TRBV4-1 and J is TRBJ2-4; the D gene is possibly TRBD1 (6 bases). The sample consisted of blood. The TCR comes from a woman in her 30s in good health. Here the CDR3 DNA reads TGCGCCAGCAGCCGGACAGAAGACGGGAACATTCAGTACTTC. Translated, it gives CASSRTEDGNIQYF.